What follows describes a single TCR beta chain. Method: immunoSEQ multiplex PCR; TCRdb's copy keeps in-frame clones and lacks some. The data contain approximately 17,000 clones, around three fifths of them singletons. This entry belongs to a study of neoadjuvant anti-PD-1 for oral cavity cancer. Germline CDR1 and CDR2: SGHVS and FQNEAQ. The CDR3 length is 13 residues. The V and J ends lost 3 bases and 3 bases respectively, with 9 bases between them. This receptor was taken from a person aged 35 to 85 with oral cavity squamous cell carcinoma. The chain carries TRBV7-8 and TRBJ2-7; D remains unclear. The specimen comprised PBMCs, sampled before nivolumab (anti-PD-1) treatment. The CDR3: CASSLNSLYEQYF. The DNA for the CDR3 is TGTGCCAGCAGCTTGAACAGCCTCTACGAGCAGTACTTC.